This T cell receptor (beta chain) stems from a study of technical replicates of blood from a handful of donors. Per germline, CDR1 SGHDT and CDR2 YYEEEE. CDR3 length: 13 residues. Trimming left V 1 base short and J 4 bases short, with 6 bases between. Produced via immunoSEQ multiplex PCR; TCRdb's table is partial and in-frame only. This sample yields roughly 68,000 clones, of which about 97% are seen a single time; approximately 0.28% belongs to the top ten. The chain uses TRBV5-6 and TRBJ1-3; weak D call: TRBD1 (5 bases). The sequenced material came from T cells isolated from PBMCs. The receptor was isolated from a human donor in good health. The CDR3 reads CASSLNRGNTIYF. The DNA for the CDR3 is TGTGCCAGCAGCTTGAACAGGGGAAACACCATATATTTT.